Listed below are T cell receptor beta chains from one sample, sequenced in a study of TIL therapy for anti-PD-1-resistant metastatic lung cancer. Only in-frame clones appear in the TCRdb table, and some are missing; sequencing was by immunoSEQ multiplex PCR. In the table there are roughly 58,000 clones, approximately 78% of which are singletons. The sequencing here drew on blood, taken at baseline. The origin of the receptors is a person aged 25 to 80 with non-small cell lung cancer. CDR3s include the opening cysteine and the closing phenylalanine or tryptophan. D genes are given only for firm matches. The size field is filled for only some rows; it gives once, few, many or a size class.

J gene | V gene | D gene | clone size | CDR3 protein | CDR3 DNA
TRBJ1-4 | TRBV29-1 | TRBD1 | . | CSVEGTGETNEKLFF | TGCAGCGTTGAAGGGACAGGGGAAACTAATGAAAAACTGTTTTTT
TRBJ2-7 | TRBV4-3 | TRBD1 | . | CASSQVWDRGLSSYEQYF | TGCGCCAGCAGCCAAGTATGGGACAGGGGACTGAGCTCCTACGAGCAGTACTTC
TRBJ2-7 | TRBV6-2/TRBV6-3 | . | . | CASSYWTDSSYEQYF | TGTGCCAGCAGTTACTGGACGGACAGCTCCTACGAGCAGTACTTC
TRBJ2-3 | TRBV24-1 | TRBD2 | . | CATSAASGIVTDTQYF | TGTGCCACCAGTGCGGCTAGCGGGATTGTGACAGATACGCAGTATTTT
TRBJ2-3 | TRBV7-9 | TRBD2 | . | CASRIAGGTDTQYF | TGTGCCAGCAGAATAGCGGGAGGGACAGATACGCAGTATTTT
TRBJ1-1 | TRBV18 | TRBD1 | . | CASSPPMRDSKAFF | TGTGCCAGCTCACCACCAATGCGGGACAGCAAAGCTTTCTTT
TRBJ2-1 | TRBV4-1 | TRBD2 | . | CASSQEGLAGASEQFF | TGCGCCAGCAGCCAAGAGGGGCTAGCGGGAGCTAGCGAGCAGTTCTTC
TRBJ2-1 | TRBV6-2/TRBV6-3 | . | once | CASSPRGGNEQFF | TGTGCCAGCAGCCCGCGCGGAGGCAATGAGCAGTTCTTC
TRBJ1-1 | TRBV30 | . | . | CASKQLNTEAFF | TGTGCCAGTAAACAGTTGAACACTGAAGCTTTCTTT
TRBJ2-5 | TRBV18 | TRBD1 | . | CASSTGTGAQETQYF | TGTGCCAGCTCGACCGGGACAGGGGCCCAAGAGACCCAGTACTTC
TRBJ2-7 | TRBV16 | TRBD1 | few | CASSQSWTGFIEQYF | TGTGCCAGCAGCCAATCGTGGACAGGGTTCATCGAGCAGTACTTC
TRBJ1-2 | TRBV9 | . | . | CASSPSFGVYGYTF | TGTGCCAGCAGCCCTAGTTTCGGCGTCTATGGCTACACCTTC
TRBJ2-5 | TRBV9 | TRBD2 | once | CASSIGGGKETQYF | TGTGCCAGCAGCATTGGGGGAGGGAAAGAGACCCAGTACTTC
TRBJ2-7 | TRBV5-4 | . | once | CASSLAWGVGTSHEQYF | TGTGCCAGCAGCTTGGCCTGGGGGGTCGGCACCTCGCACGAGCAGTACTTC
TRBJ2-1 | TRBV11-3 | TRBD2 | . | CASSFGLAGGYNEQFF | TGTGCCAGCAGCTTCGGACTAGCGGGAGGGTACAATGAGCAGTTCTTC
TRBJ1-2 | TRBV2 | . | few | CASRVQTSNYGYTF | TGTGCCAGCAGGGTTCAGACTTCTAACTATGGCTACACCTTC
TRBJ1-6 | TRBV14 | . | . | CASSQGLGSYNSPLHF | TGTGCCAGCAGCCAAGGATTAGGCTCCTATAATTCACCCCTCCACTTT
TRBJ1-6 | TRBV7-3 | . | few | CASSLRGGSYNSPLHF | TGTGCCAGCAGCTTAAGGGGTGGGTCCTATAATTCACCCCTCCACTTT
TRBJ2-1 | TRBV5-4 | TRBD2 | . | CASSFGAGGPGEQFF | TGTGCCAGCAGCTTCGGAGCGGGGGGGCCGGGTGAGCAGTTCTTC
TRBJ1-5 | TRBV19 | . | . | CASRSSNQPQHF | TGTGCCAGTAGGAGTAGCAATCAGCCCCAGCATTTT
TRBJ2-2 | TRBV9 | . | . | CASSVEGRTGELFF | TGTGCCAGCAGCGTTGAGGGGCGGACCGGGGAGCTGTTTTTT
TRBJ1-2 | TRBV4-3 | . | few | CASSQDGGIGSYTF | TGCGCCAGCAGCCAAGATGGGGGGATTGGGAGCTACACCTTC
TRBJ1-5 | TRBV11-2 | . | once | CASSLQHDQPQHF | TGTGCCAGCAGCTTACAACATGATCAGCCCCAGCATTTT
TRBJ2-2 | TRBV21-1 | . | . | CASSTAKKILGTNTGELFF | TGTGCCAGCAGCACAGCTAAAAAAATACTAGGAACGAACACCGGGGAGCTGTTTTTT
TRBJ2-1 | TRBV3-1/TRBV3-2 | TRBD2 | . | CASSQTSGVYNEQFF | TGTGCCAGCAGCCAAACTAGCGGCGTCTACAATGAGCAGTTCTTC
TRBJ2-7 | TRBV28 | TRBD2 | . | CASSLLYPSGTKQYF | TGTGCCAGCAGTTTATTATATCCTAGCGGAACTAAGCAGTACTTC
TRBJ2-2 | TRBV27 | . | . | CASSLFRSTGELFF | TGTGCCAGCAGTTTATTTCGCTCCACCGGGGAGCTGTTTTTT
TRBJ2-5 | TRBV5-4 | TRBD2 | . | CASYSGGLAGGIQETQYF | TGTGCCAGCTATTCGGGGGGACTAGCGGGAGGGATACAAGAGACCCAGTACTTC
TRBJ1-1 | TRBV7-7 | . | . | CASSKVNTEAFF | TGTGCCAGCAGTAAGGTGAACACTGAAGCTTTCTTT
TRBJ2-1 | TRBV24-1 | TRBD1 | . | CATLPNGQGARQQFF | TGTGCCACCCTTCCGAATGGACAGGGGGCTCGCCAGCAGTTCTTC
TRBJ2-3 | TRBV28 | . | . | CASNVGIKYTQYF | TGTGCCAGCAATGTAGGGATCAAGTATACGCAGTATTTT
TRBJ2-1 | TRBV4-2 | . | . | CASSLYNEQFF | TGTGCCAGCAGCCTCTACAATGAGCAGTTCTTC
TRBJ2-1 | TRBV3-1/TRBV3-2 | . | once | CASSPGNEQFF | TGTGCCAGCAGCCCGGGGAATGAGCAGTTCTTC
TRBJ2-2 | TRBV7-7 | . | . | CASRQTATGELFF | TGTGCTAGCAGACAGACAGCTACCGGGGAGCTGTTTTTT
TRBJ2-6 | TRBV19 | . | . | CASKKGQLYSGANVLTF | TGTGCCAGTAAGAAAGGACAGCTTTACTCTGGGGCCAACGTCCTGACTTTC
TRBJ2-3 | TRBV4-3 | . | . | CASSQDGGPLSTDTQYF | TGCGCCAGCAGCCAAGATGGGGGACCCTTGAGCACAGATACGCAGTATTTT
TRBJ1-5 | TRBV28 | . | few | CASSLGGLGDQPQHF | TGTGCCAGCAGTTTGGGAGGGCTGGGTGATCAGCCCCAGCATTTT
TRBJ1-2 | TRBV10-3 | TRBD1 | . | CAISGTGSYTF | TGTGCCATCAGTGGGACAGGGAGCTACACCTTC
TRBJ2-5 | TRBV7-3 | . | . | CASSLHLQETQYF | TGTGCCAGCAGCTTACACCTCCAAGAGACCCAGTACTTC
TRBJ1-2 | TRBV28 | . | . | CASSLAVGYTF | TGTGCCAGCAGTTTGGCAGTAGGCTACACCTTC
TRBJ2-7 | TRBV3-1/TRBV3-2 | TRBD2 | once | CASSQEGQRRGLAYEQYF | TGTGCCAGCAGCCAAGAAGGCCAAAGAAGGGGACTAGCCTACGAGCAGTACTTC
TRBJ2-1 | TRBV7-2 | . | . | CASSMDSYNEQFF | TGTGCCAGCAGCATGGACAGCTACAATGAGCAGTTCTTC
TRBJ2-1 | TRBV7-2 | . | . | CASSLEQGAYNEQFF | TGTGCCAGCAGCTTAGAACAGGGAGCCTACAATGAGCAGTTCTTC
TRBJ2-4 | TRBV4-3 | . | . | CASSQGPGPSQNIQYF | TGCGCCAGCAGCCAAGGGCCGGGACCAAGCCAAAACATTCAGTACTTC
TRBJ1-5 | TRBV9 | . | . | CASSGPMGVGQPQHF | TGTGCCAGCAGCGGCCCGATGGGGGTTGGTCAGCCCCAGCATTTT
TRBJ2-7 | TRBV27 | TRBD2 | . | CASSLNLAVNYEQYF | TGTGCCAGCAGTTTAAATCTAGCGGTTAACTACGAGCAGTACTTC
TRBJ2-2 | TRBV19 | . | . | CASSHRVNTGELFF | TGTGCCAGTAGCCACAGGGTGAACACCGGGGAGCTGTTTTTT
TRBJ2-1 | TRBV19 | TRBD2 | . | CASSMAPSGRQGNEQFF | TGTGCCAGTAGTATGGCTCCTAGCGGGAGACAGGGCAATGAGCAGTTCTTC
TRBJ1-5 | TRBV6-6 | . | . | CASRNGRNQPQHF | TGTGCCAGCAGGAACGGGCGCAATCAGCCCCAGCATTTT
TRBJ1-6 | TRBV12-2 | . | . | CASRSRGGSYNSPLHF | TGTGCAAGTCGCTCCCGAGGAGGGTCCTATAATTCACCCCTCCACTTT